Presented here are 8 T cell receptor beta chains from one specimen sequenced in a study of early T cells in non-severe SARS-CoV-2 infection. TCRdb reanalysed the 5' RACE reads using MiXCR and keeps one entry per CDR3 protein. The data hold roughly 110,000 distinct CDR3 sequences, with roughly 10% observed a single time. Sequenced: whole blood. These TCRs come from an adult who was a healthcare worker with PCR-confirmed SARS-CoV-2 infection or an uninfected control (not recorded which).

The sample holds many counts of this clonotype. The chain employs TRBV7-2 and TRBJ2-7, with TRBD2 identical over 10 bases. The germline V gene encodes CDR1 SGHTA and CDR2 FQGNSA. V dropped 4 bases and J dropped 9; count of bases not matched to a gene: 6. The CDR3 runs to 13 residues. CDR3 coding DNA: TGTGCCAGCAGCTCCTCAGCGGGAGGGACGCAGTACTTC. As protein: CASSSSAGGTQYF.

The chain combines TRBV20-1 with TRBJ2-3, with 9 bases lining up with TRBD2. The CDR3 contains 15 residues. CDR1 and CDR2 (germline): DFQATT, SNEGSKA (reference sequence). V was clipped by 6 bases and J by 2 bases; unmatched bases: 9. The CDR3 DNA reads TGCAGTGCCTCCCGTAGCGGGGGCTCCACAGATACGCAGTATTTT. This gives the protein CSASRSGGSTDTQYF.

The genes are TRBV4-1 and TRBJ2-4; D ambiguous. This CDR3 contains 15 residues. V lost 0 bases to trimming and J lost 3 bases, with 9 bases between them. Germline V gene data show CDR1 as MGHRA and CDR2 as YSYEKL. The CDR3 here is CASSQDRTHKNIQYF. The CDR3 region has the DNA TGCGCCAGCAGCCAAGATCGCACCCACAAAAACATTCAGTACTTC.

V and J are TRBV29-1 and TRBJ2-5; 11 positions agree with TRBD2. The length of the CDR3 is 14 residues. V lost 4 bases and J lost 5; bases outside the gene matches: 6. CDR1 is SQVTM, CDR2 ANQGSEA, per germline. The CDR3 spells CSVGGLAGRETQYF. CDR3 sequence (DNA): TGCAGCGTTGGTGGACTAGCGGGTCGGGAGACCCAGTACTTC.

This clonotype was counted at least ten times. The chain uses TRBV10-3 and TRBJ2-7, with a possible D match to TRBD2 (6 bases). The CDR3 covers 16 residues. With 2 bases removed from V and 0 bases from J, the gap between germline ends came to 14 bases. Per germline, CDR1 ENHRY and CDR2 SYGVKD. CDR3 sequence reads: CAISESGRTNSYEQYF. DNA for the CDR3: TGTGCCATCAGTGAGAGTGGCAGGACTAACTCCTACGAGCAGTACTTC.

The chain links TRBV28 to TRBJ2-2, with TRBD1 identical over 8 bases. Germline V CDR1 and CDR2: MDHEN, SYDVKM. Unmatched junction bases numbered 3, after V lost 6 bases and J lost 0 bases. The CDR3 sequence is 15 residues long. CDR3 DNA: TGTGCCAGCAGACGGACAGGGTCGAACACCGGGGAGCTGTTTTTT. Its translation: CASRRTGSNTGELFF.

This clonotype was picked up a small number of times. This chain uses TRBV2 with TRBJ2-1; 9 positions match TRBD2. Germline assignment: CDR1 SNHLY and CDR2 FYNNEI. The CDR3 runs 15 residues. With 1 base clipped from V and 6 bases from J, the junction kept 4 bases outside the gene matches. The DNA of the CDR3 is TGTGCCAGCAGTGAAGAGGGGACTAGCTTCAATGAGCAGTTCTTC. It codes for CASSEEGTSFNEQFF.

The CDR3 reads CASSPFTRGADSPLHF. In nucleotides, the CDR3 is TGTGCCAGCTCACCCTTTACGAGAGGGGCGGATTCACCCCTCCACTTT. The rearrangement uses TRBV18 and TRBJ1-6; weak D call: TRBD1 (5 bases). CDR1 and CDR2 (germline): KGHSH, LQKENI. Trimming removed 3 bases from V and 8 bases from J, with 17 bases in between. The CDR3 spans 16 residues.